This TCR beta chain was sequenced in a study of T-cell memory formation after mild COVID-19. The study's findings and limits: Day 15 to 85 contractors were CD4/CD8 balanced; later expanders leaned CD4+.

TCR alpha and TCR beta cDNA libraries carrying sample barcodes and UMIs were produced by 5'RACE using constant-segment primers. TCRdb processed the 5' RACE reads anew with MiXCR; each CDR3 protein has one entry. The data hold about 90,000 distinct CDR3 sequences, with approximately 13% observed a single time. The CDR3 spans 15 residues. Trimming removed 0 bases from V and 1 base from J; junction bases left unmatched: 0. Germline values: CDR1 SGHRS, CDR2 YFSETQ. This clonotype turned up a few times. Its matching antigen is unknown. This TCR was sampled from an adult woman who had mild COVID-19 (a few samples of this study predate the infection). Cell type and time point are not known. The chain links TRBV5-1 to TRBJ1-1; 10 bases fit TRBD1. The sequenced sample consisted of PBMCs or a T cell subset sorted from them (not recorded which). CDR3 in amino acids: CASSLGTGGNTEAFF. DNA of the CDR3: TGCGCCAGCAGCTTGGGGACAGGGGGGAACACTGAAGCTTTCTTT.